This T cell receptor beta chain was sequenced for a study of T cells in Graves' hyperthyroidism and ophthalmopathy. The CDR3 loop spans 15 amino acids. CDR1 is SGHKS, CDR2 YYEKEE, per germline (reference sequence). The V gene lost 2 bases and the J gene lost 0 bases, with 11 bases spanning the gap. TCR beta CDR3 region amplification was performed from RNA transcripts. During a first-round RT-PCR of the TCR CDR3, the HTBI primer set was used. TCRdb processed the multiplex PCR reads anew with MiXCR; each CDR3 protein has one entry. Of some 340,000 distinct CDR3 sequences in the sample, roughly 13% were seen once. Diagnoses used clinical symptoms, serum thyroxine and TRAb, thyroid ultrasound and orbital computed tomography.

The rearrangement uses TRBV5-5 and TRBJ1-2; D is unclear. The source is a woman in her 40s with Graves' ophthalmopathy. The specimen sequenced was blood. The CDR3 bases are TGTGCCAGCAGCTTTATCAGGATAGCTAACTATGGCTACACCTTC. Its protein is CASSFIRIANYGYTF.